The T cell receptor beta chain described here comes from a study of technical replicates of blood from a handful of donors. Between the trimmed V and J ends, which lost 9 bases and 4 bases, there was a span of 15 bases. Germline-derived CDR1 and CDR2 are MNHNS and SASEGT. This CDR3 is 14 amino acids long. Libraries were prepared by immunoSEQ multiplex PCR; TCRdb keeps only in-frame clonotypes and omits some of them. The sample carries tens of thousands of clones, around 87% recorded once. This TCR was sampled from a human donor in good health. Some clones in this sample may be carry-over from other donors' samples. The sequenced sample consisted of PBMCs. V and J are TRBV6-1 and TRBJ2-2; maybe TRBD2 (5 bases). In nucleotides, the CDR3 is TGTGCCAGTACCTCTGGGAGTGGCACCGGGGAGCTGTTTTTT. Protein product: CASTSGSGTGELFF.